Listed below are T cell receptor beta chains from one sample, sequenced in a study of T cell changes during pregnancy in multiple sclerosis. The repertoire was sequenced with immunoSEQ multiplex PCR; TCRdb's copy has only in-frame clones and lacks some. The sample has about 57,000 clones, around nine tenths seen once. The sequencing here drew on CD4+ T cells from peripheral blood mononuclear cells, taken before pregnancy. Receptor source: a female donor with multiple sclerosis, enrolled in a pregnancy study. CDR3s include the opening cysteine and the closing phenylalanine or tryptophan. D genes are given only for firm matches. The size field is filled for only some rows; it gives once, few, many or a size class.

abundance	v_gene	d_gene	j_gene	CDR3nt	CDR3aa
.	TRBV6-5	.	TRBJ2-7	TGTGCCAGCAGGCACCAGGGGTCCCACGAGCAGTACTTC	CASRHQGSHEQYF
.	TRBV5-1	.	TRBJ2-5	TGCGCCAGCAGCGCCCAGGTAGCGGCCCAAGAGACCCAGTACTTC	CASSAQVAAQETQYF
.	TRBV4-3	TRBD1	TRBJ1-1	TGCGCCAGCAGCCAAGGTTCAGGGGGCCGCAACACTGAAGCTTTCTTT	CASSQGSGGRNTEAFF
once	TRBV6-6	TRBD2	TRBJ2-7	TGTGCCAGCAGTCCTCTCAGCGGGAGAGGCGAGCAGTACTTC	CASSPLSGRGEQYF
.	TRBV21-1	.	TRBJ1-2	TGTGCCAGCAGCACGCGACACAGGGAGTTCGGGGGCTACACCTTC	CASSTRHREFGGYTF
.	TRBV5-1	.	TRBJ1-1	TGCGCCAGCAGCTTGGAGAGAAACCGGAACACTGAAGCTTTCTTT	CASSLERNRNTEAFF
.	TRBV10-3	TRBD2	TRBJ2-7	TGTGCCATCAGTGAGCTGGCGGGGGTTGTTCACGAGCAGTACTTC	CAISELAGVVHEQYF
.	TRBV7-2	TRBD1	TRBJ1-1	TGTGCCAGCAGCTTAGTAGGACAGGGTTATATGAACACTGAAGCTTTCTTT	CASSLVGQGYMNTEAFF
few	TRBV19	TRBD1	TRBJ1-2	TGTGCCAGTAGTGTGACAGGGTCGGATGGCTACACCTTC	CASSVTGSDGYTF
.	TRBV5-6	TRBD2	TRBJ2-1	TGTGCCAGCAGCTTCCCCGGGACTAGCGGTTACAATGAGCAGTTCTTC	CASSFPGTSGYNEQFF
.	TRBV7-2	TRBD1	TRBJ1-5	TGTGCCAGCAGCTTAGGGGACAGGAGCAATCAGCCCCAGCATTTT	CASSLGDRSNQPQHF
.	TRBV5-6	TRBD1	TRBJ2-2	TGTGCCAGCAGCCCCTTGGACAGGGATAACACCGGGGAGCTGTTTTTT	CASSPLDRDNTGELFF
.	TRBV5-1	TRBD1	TRBJ1-1	TGCGCCAGCACCGGGGACAGGGGTCGTAAAACTGAAGCTTTCTTT	CASTGDRGRKTEAFF
.	TRBV5-1	TRBD1	TRBJ2-5	TGCGCCAGCAGTAGGGGGACAGGGGGAGTAGAGACCCAGTACTTC	CASSRGTGGVETQYF
once	TRBV6-4	TRBD2	TRBJ2-1	TGTGCCAGCAGCGAATCCGGGACTAGACCCAATGAGCAGTTCTTC	CASSESGTRPNEQFF
.	TRBV30	.	TRBJ2-4	TGTGCCTGGAGTGTGGGGGGTGGAGGGGACATTCAGTACTTC	CAWSVGGGGDIQYF
.	TRBV29-1	.	TRBJ2-7	TGCAGCGTAGGGGGTTACGAGCAGTACTTC	CSVGGYEQYF
.	TRBV2	TRBD2	TRBJ2-5	TGTGCCAGCAGGAGTGGACTAGCGGGAGGAGGGGCTGGGACCCAGTACTTC	CASRSGLAGGGAGTQYF
.	TRBV5-1	.	TRBJ1-4	TGCGCCAGCAGCTTGGCCCAAGGAGGGAGTAATGAAAAACTGTTTTTT	CASSLAQGGSNEKLFF
.	TRBV30	TRBD2	TRBJ2-7	TGTGCCTGGAGTCCGACTAGCGGTCCTCATGCCGAGCAGTACTTC	CAWSPTSGPHAEQYF
few	TRBV6-5	TRBD1	TRBJ2-1	TGTGCCAGCAGCCGCTCCCGACAGGGTAACAATGAGCAGTTCTTC	CASSRSRQGNNEQFF
.	TRBV7-9	TRBD1	TRBJ1-1	TGTGCCAGCATCGCTGACAGGGGTTTTACTGAAGCTTTCTTT	CASIADRGFTEAFF
.	TRBV6-6	.	TRBJ1-1	TGTGCCAGCAGTTCCCTCCCCTCGGGTGAAGCTTTCTTT	CASSSLPSGEAFF
.	TRBV5-4	TRBD1	TRBJ1-4	TGTGCCAGCAGCTTGGGGGACAGGGCCGCAACTAATGAAAAACTGTTTTTT	CASSLGDRAATNEKLFF
.	TRBV10-2	.	TRBJ1-1	TGCGCCAGCAGTGTAGGGGAAACCACTGAAGCTTTCTTT	CASSVGETTEAFF
.	TRBV5-4	.	TRBJ2-1	TGTGCCAGCAGCTCACAGGGTTCTGAGCAGTTCTTC	CASSSQGSEQFF
.	TRBV6-1	.	TRBJ2-7	TGTGCCAGCAGTGAATTAGGAGGAGTCTACGAGCAGTACTTC	CASSELGGVYEQYF
once	TRBV30	TRBD2	TRBJ2-7	TGTGCCTGGAGTAGGATTAGCGGGAGATCCTACGAGCAGTACTTC	CAWSRISGRSYEQYF
.	TRBV14	TRBD1	TRBJ2-3	TGTGCCAGCAGAAAGGACAGGGGATGGGATACGCAGTATTTT	CASRKDRGWDTQYF
.	TRBV14	.	TRBJ1-4	TGTGCCAGCAGCCAAGACAGGGTGGGCGAAAAACTGTTTTTT	CASSQDRVGEKLFF
.	TRBV29-1	.	TRBJ2-7	TGCAGCGTTGAATCTACCCGTACAGGATCCGAGCAGTACTTC	CSVESTRTGSEQYF
.	TRBV6-5	.	TRBJ2-5	TGTGCCAGCAGTTACGACAGTCTCAGGGTAGAGACCCAGTACTTC	CASSYDSLRVETQYF
.	TRBV2	.	TRBJ2-2	TGTGCCATCAGGGGACAAAACACCGGGGAGCTGTTTTTT	CAIRGQNTGELFF
.	TRBV9	TRBD2	TRBJ2-5	TGTGCCAGCAGTGGGGGAGGGGAAGAGACCCAGTACTTC	CASSGGGEETQYF
.	TRBV28	.	TRBJ1-2	TGTGCCAGCAGTTTGTATGGCAGAGGCAGGGGCAATGGCTACACCTTC	CASSLYGRGRGNGYTF
few	TRBV4-2	.	TRBJ2-6	TGTGCCAGCAGCCCTACAGGGAGCTCTGGGGCCAACGTCCTGACTTTC	CASSPTGSSGANVLTF
.	TRBV11-2	.	TRBJ1-4	TGTGCCAGCACCCGAGGAGAGGCTCATGTAGGAAAACTGTTTTTT	CASTRGEAHVGKLFF
once	TRBV9	TRBD2	TRBJ2-7	TGTGCCAGCAGCGTAGGCCTGGGGGGGGAGGTCTCCTTCTCCGAGCAGTACTTC	CASSVGLGGEVSFSEQYF
once	TRBV19	.	TRBJ1-5	TGTGCCAGTAGTACACCAAACAGCTATCAGCCCCAGCATTTT	CASSTPNSYQPQHF
.	TRBV6-1	TRBD1	TRBJ2-3	TGTGCCAGCACGGCAGACAGGGGGAGGACAGATACGCAGTATTTT	CASTADRGRTDTQYF
.	TRBV7-8	TRBD1	TRBJ2-3	TGTGCCAGCAGCTTGGGACAGGGGATCGGCACAGATACGCAGTATTTT	CASSLGQGIGTDTQYF
.	TRBV19	TRBD2	TRBJ2-7	TGTGCCAGTTCTAGCGGGAGAGGCAACGAGCAGTACTTC	CASSSGRGNEQYF
.	TRBV7-8	.	TRBJ2-3	TGTGCCAGCAGCTTAGCGGGGCCTGCAGATACGCAGTATTTT	CASSLAGPADTQYF
.	TRBV5-1	.	TRBJ2-5	TGCGCCAGCAGCTTGGGGAGCGTTGCCCAAGAGACCCAGTACTTC	CASSLGSVAQETQYF
.	TRBV6-6	TRBD2	TRBJ2-7	TGTGCCAGCAGTTTACCGTCCGGGACTAGCCGCAACGAGCAGTACTTC	CASSLPSGTSRNEQYF
.	TRBV5-4	TRBD2	TRBJ2-3	TGTGCCAGCAGCGCCGCGGGACTAGCGGGCCAAGAGGCAGATACGCAGTATTTT	CASSAAGLAGQEADTQYF
.	TRBV19	TRBD1	TRBJ2-3	TGTGCCAGTAAACCACTTCCCGGACAGGGCACAGATACGCAGTATTTT	CASKPLPGQGTDTQYF
.	TRBV27	TRBD2	TRBJ2-7	TGTGCCAGCAGACTAGCGGACCACTACGAGCAGTACTTC	CASRLADHYEQYF
.	TRBV9	.	TRBJ2-5	TGTGCCAGCAGCGTAGGCGGGGTGGTTAAAGGAGAGACCCAGTACTTC	CASSVGGVVKGETQYF
.	TRBV19	.	TRBJ2-5	TGTGCCAGTAGTATGAGGGCTTCGTACCAAGAGACCCAGTACTTC	CASSMRASYQETQYF
.	TRBV28	.	TRBJ2-1	TGTGCCAGCAGGGTCCAGGGGACCTACAATGAGCAGTTCTTC	CASRVQGTYNEQFF
once	TRBV4-1	.	TRBJ1-1	TGCGCCAGCAGCCAAGGGACAGCGAACACTGAAGCTTTCTTT	CASSQGTANTEAFF
.	TRBV27	.	TRBJ2-7	TGTGCCAGCAGTTCGGGAGGCACGGGACATTGGAACGAGCAGTACTTC	CASSSGGTGHWNEQYF
.	TRBV6-5	.	TRBJ2-5	TGTGCCAGCGGAGGGGAGACCCAGTACTTC	CASGGETQYF
.	TRBV28	TRBD1	TRBJ1-2	TGTGCCAGCAGCCCAGGGGGCGGTCAGAGAGGCTACACCTTC	CASSPGGGQRGYTF
once	TRBV11-2	TRBD1	TRBJ1-2	TGTGCCAGCAGCCTCAGACAGGGTATAGTCGGCTATGGCTACACCTTC	CASSLRQGIVGYGYTF
.	TRBV28	TRBD1	TRBJ1-5	TGTGCCAGCAGTACAGGACAGGGACAGCCCCAGCATTTT	CASSTGQGQPQHF